Listed here are 10 T cell receptor beta chains from one sample, sequenced in a study of T cells in tuberculosis. Clones were read by immunoSEQ multiplex PCR, and TCRdb kept only the in-frame ones, dropping some. The sample consists of more than 35,000 clones, 90% to 95% of them appearing once. The sample comprised PBMCs. All receptors derive from a donor aged 5 to 30 with latent tuberculosis or without tuberculosis infection.

The chain employs TRBV7-6 and TRBJ1-1; no firm D call. Per the germline V gene, CDR1 is SGHVS and CDR2 is FNYEAQ. Trimming left V 5 bases short and J 3 bases short, with 22 bases between. This CDR3 region has 17 residues. CDR3 DNA sequence: TGTGCCAGCAGCCTATACCCAGCGGGAGCCTTGGACACTGAAGCTTTCTTT. It specifies CASSLYPAGALDTEAFF.

This clone was recorded once. The chain combines TRBV6-1 with TRBJ2-3; D remains ambiguous. Germline V gene lookup returns CDR1 MNHNS and CDR2 SASEGT. The CDR3 totals 13 residues. V was pared by 3 bases and J by 1 base, with 5 bases between. The CDR3 sequence is CASSDRGTDTQYF. The CDR3 nucleotides read TGTGCCAGCAGTGATCGAGGCACAGATACGCAGTATTTT.

The V gene is TRBV6-4, the J gene TRBJ1-2; perhaps TRBD1 as D (5 bases). The V gene's germline CDR1 is MRHNA and CDR2 SNTAGT. V was cut by 3 bases and J by 4 bases, with 6 bases left in between. The CDR3 is 12 amino acids. The CDR3 loop is CASSEGGYGYTF. CDR3 DNA sequence: TGTGCCAGCAGTGAGGGGGGCTATGGCTACACCTTC.

The rearrangement uses TRBV6-6 and TRBJ2-1; the match to TRBD2 covers 8 bases. The CDR3 is 15 residues long. Germline CDR1 MNHNY, CDR2 SVGAGI (reference sequence). Unmatched junction bases numbered 11, after V lost 7 bases and J lost 6 bases. The CDR3 DNA reads as TGTGCCAGCACCAGCGGGGGCCGCCCACGCAATGAGCAGTTCTTC. Its protein is CASTSGGRPRNEQFF.

This clone has just one count. In nucleotides, the CDR3 is TGTGCCAGCAGCCAGCGGACAGGGACTTTGAACACTGAAGCTTTCTTT. As protein: CASSQRTGTLNTEAFF. The genes are TRBV9 and TRBJ1-1, with TRBD1 matching 8 bases. This CDR3 has 16 residues. Trimming removed 4 bases from V and 0 bases from J; junction bases left unmatched: 8. Germline V CDR1 and CDR2: SGDLS, YYNGEE.

The chain couples TRBV19 to TRBJ2-3; D is uncertain. Trimming removed 0 bases at V and 3 bases at J, with 10 bases between. The CDR3 contains 15 residues. The germline CDR1 and CDR2 sequences are LNHDA and SQIVND (reference sequence). The CDR3 sequence: CASSIDSPGTDTQYF. CDR3 DNA: TGTGCCAGTAGTATAGATTCTCCCGGGACAGATACGCAGTATTTT.

The chain links TRBV19 to TRBJ2-1; 10 nucleotides line up with TRBD2. After removal of 3 bases from V and 8 bases from J, the junction contained 10 bases not matched to a gene. CDR3 length equals 16 residues. The germline CDR1 and CDR2 sequences are LNHDA and SQIVND (reference sequence). The CDR3 DNA is TGTGCCAGTAGTATGAGGCTAGCGGGAGAAAAGGATGAGCAGTTCTTC. Residues: CASSMRLAGEKDEQFF.

This chain uses TRBV6-5 with TRBJ1-1, with D possibly being TRBD1 (5 bases). The germline CDR1 and CDR2 sequences are MNHEY and SVGAGI. CDR3 size: 15 residues. V shed 1 base and J shed 1 base, with 10 bases lying between them. Here the CDR3 DNA reads TGTGCCAGCAGTTACTGGGGCAGGGCGAACACTGAAGCTTTCTTT. Translated: CASSYWGRANTEAFF.

The V gene is TRBV27, the J gene TRBJ1-1, with D possibly TRBD1 on 6 matching bases. Germline loops: CDR1 MNHEY, CDR2 SMNVEV (reference sequence). There are 14 residues in the CDR3. V was clipped by 4 bases and J by 1 base, with 10 bases between them. The CDR3 DNA reads as TGTGCCAGCAGTTCCAGGGGATCGAACACTGAAGCTTTCTTT. Its translation is CASSSRGSNTEAFF.

The J gene is TRBJ1-1, the V gene TRBV27, with D perhaps TRBD1 (5 bases). The V gene lost 7 bases and the J gene lost 0 bases, with 12 bases spanning the gap. The V gene's germline CDR1 is MNHEY and CDR2 SMNVEV (reference sequence). The CDR3 spans 14 residues. CDR3 DNA sequence: TGTGCCAGCACCGCGACAGACATGAACACTGAAGCTTTCTTT. It specifies CASTATDMNTEAFF.